The following is a T cell receptor (beta chain) sequence with its context. Its cognate antigen has yet to be identified. Sequencing was performed on an Illumina HiSeq 2000. 5'RACE template switching, by which a universal primer site and unique molecular identifiers were added, was used to make TCR beta cDNA libraries. Priming for cDNA synthesis came from the TCR beta constant segment, and two successive PCR amplification steps followed. The published analysis was carried out like this. Reads were demultiplexed and grouped by UMI with MIGEC, and clonotypes were assembled and quantified with MiTCR. To exclude erroneous sequences, only TCR cDNA sequences supported by at least two reads were retained. The tcR package was used for downstream repertoire analysis, and clonotypes were matched between fractions using CDR3 nucleotide sequence together with V segment. Antigen specificity was annotated against VDJdb with VDJmatch, allowing one amino acid substitution in CDR3. Following TCRdb reprocessing, every CDR3 protein sequence forms one entry, and DNA is not provided. Here the V and J calls rest on TCRdb's processing, not on the authors' analysis. The table for this sample records 300,000 or so distinct CDR3 sequences. More than 3.5% of the sample belongs to the ten largest clones.

HCMV-specific IgG was detected in serum with a commercial ELISA kit to determine HCMV serostatus. Peripheral blood mononuclear cells were isolated from blood by Ficoll density gradient centrifugation. CDR1 and CDR2 were assigned from the germline V gene as SGHTA and FQGNSA. Reading from cysteine to phenylalanine, the CDR3 counts 15 amino acids. This entry has no DNA. The sample originates from a study of T cells expressing NK-cell markers (dated by TCRdb to the early 2020s). In terms of the full investigation: Seven or eight donors provided sorted CD3+CD56+NKG2C+, CD3+CD56+NKG2C- and CD3+CD56-NKG2C+ T-cell subsets, whose TCR beta-chain repertoires were profiled. Of the eight sequenced donors, seven were found to be HCMV-seropositive and one was found to be HCMV-seronegative. Randomly selected healthy volunteers, three men and five women, were used as the eight sequenced donors. Illumina HiSeq 2000/2500, MiSeq or NextSeq was used to sequence libraries as 2 x 150 bp reads. The full study reports these points: Those dominant clonotypes were again the most abundant among CD3+CD56-NKG2C+ cells in a handful of donors, at about 25-65%. Whether the expanded NKG2C-expressing T cell clones were specific for HCMV antigens remained unclear. In six donors, the dominant CD3+CD56+NKG2C+ clonotypes ranked among the top 10 CD8+ clonotypes, making up about 1.0-8% of CD8+ T cells.

The sequence was collected from a woman aged 18 to 75 in good health. The receptor chain draws on TRBV7-2 and TRBJ2-7; TCRdb outputs TRBD2, but without DNA this stays unchecked. Sequences were obtained from blood T cells: a sorted CD56 or NKG2C T cell subset, CD4+ or CD8+ T cells, or bulk PBMC T cells (not recorded which). CDR3 protein: CASSLAGTSPYEQYF. Joined to the reference TRBV7-2 and TRBJ2-7 proteins, this CDR3 gives the full variable domain: GAGVSQSPSNKVTEKGKDVELRCDPISGHTALYWYRQSLGQGLEFLIYFQGNSAPDKSGLPSDRFSAERTGGSVSTLTIQRTQQEDSAVYLCASSLAGTSPYEQYFGPGTRLTVT.